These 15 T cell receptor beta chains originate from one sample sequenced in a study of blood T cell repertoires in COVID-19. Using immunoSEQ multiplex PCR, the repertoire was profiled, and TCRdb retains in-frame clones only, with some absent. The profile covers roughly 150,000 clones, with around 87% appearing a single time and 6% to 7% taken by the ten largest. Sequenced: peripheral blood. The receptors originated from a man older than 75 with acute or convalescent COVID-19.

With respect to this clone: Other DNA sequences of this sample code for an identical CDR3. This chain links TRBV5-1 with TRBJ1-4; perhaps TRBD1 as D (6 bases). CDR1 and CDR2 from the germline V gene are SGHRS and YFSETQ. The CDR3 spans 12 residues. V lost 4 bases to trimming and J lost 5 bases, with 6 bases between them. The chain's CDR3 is CASSQGNEKLFF. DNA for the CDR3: TGCGCCAGCAGCCAGGGGAATGAAAAACTGTTTTTT.

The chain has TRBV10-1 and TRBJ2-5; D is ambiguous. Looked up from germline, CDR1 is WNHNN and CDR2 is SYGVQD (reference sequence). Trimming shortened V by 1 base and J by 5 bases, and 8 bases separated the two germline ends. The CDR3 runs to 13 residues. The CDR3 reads CASSEWQRETQYF. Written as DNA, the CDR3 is TGCGCCAGCAGTGAGTGGCAGAGGGAGACCCAGTACTTC.

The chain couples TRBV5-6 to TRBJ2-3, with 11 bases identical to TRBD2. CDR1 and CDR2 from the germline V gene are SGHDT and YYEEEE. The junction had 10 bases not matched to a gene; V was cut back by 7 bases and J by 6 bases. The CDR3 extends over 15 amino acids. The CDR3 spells CASGPLAGATDTQYF. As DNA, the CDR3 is TGTGCCAGCGGCCCACTAGCGGGGGCCACTGATACGCAGTATTTT.

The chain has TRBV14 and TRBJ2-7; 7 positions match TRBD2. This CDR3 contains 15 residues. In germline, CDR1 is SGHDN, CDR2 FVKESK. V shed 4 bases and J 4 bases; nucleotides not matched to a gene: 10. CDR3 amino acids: CASSRLAFEAYEQYF. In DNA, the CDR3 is TGTGCCAGCAGCCGACTAGCCTTCGAGGCGTACGAGCAGTACTTC. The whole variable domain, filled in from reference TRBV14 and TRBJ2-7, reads EAGVTQFPSHSVIEKGQTVTLRCDPISGHDNLYWYRRVMGKEIKFLLHFVKESKQDESGMPNNRFLAERTGGTYSTLKVQPAELEDSGVYFCASSRLAFEAYEQYFGPGTRLTVT.

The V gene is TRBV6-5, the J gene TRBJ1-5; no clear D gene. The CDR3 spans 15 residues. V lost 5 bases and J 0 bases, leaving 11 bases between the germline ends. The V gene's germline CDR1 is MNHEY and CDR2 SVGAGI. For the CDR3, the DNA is TGTGCCAGCAGTCCAGCAGGTTATAGCAATCAGCCCCAGCATTTT. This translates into CASSPAGYSNQPQHF.

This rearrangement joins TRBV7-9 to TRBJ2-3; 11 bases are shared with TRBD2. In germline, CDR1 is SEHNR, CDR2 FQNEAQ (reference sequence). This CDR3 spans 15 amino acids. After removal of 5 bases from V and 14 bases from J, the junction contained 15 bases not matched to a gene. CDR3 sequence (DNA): TGTGCCAGCAGCCTGAGGGTGGTGACTAGCGGGATGATGTATTTT. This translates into CASSLRVVTSGMMYF.

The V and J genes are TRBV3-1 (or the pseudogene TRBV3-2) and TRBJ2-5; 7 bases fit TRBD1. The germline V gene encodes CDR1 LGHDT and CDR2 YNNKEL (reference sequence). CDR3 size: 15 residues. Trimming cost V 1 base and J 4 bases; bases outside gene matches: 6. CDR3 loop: CASSQGLTGRETQYF. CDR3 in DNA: TGTGCCAGCAGCCAAGGCTTGACAGGGAGAGAGACCCAGTACTTC.

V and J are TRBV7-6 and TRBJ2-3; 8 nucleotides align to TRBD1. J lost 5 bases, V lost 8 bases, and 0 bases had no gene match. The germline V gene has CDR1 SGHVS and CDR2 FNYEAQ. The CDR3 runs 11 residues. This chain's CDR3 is CASGTGDTQYF. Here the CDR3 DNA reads TGTGCCAGCGGGACAGGAGATACGCAGTATTTT.

The CDR3 DNA sequence: TGCGCCAGCAGCTTGGCGGGACAGGTTAACACCGGGGAGCTGTTTTTT. Its protein is CASSLAGQVNTGELFF. This chain links TRBV5-1 with TRBJ2-2, with 8 nucleotides matching TRBD1. This CDR3 has 16 residues. Germline values: CDR1 SGHRS, CDR2 YFSETQ. Germline trimming cut 0 bases from V and 2 bases from J; bases unmatched to any gene: 3.

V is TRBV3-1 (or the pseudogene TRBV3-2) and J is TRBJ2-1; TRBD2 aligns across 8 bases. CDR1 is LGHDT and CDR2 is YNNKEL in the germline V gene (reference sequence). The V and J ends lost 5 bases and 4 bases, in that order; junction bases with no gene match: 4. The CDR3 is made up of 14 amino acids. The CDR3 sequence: CASSGRGGYNEQFF. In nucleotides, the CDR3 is TGTGCCAGCAGCGGACGGGGGGGTTACAATGAGCAGTTCTTC.

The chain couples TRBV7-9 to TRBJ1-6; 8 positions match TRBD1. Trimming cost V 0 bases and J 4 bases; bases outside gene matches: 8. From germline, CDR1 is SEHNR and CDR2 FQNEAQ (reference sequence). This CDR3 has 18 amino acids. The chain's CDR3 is CASSLAEGTGEYNSPLHF. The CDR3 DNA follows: TGTGCCAGCAGCTTAGCTGAGGGGACAGGAGAGTATAATTCACCCCTCCACTTT.

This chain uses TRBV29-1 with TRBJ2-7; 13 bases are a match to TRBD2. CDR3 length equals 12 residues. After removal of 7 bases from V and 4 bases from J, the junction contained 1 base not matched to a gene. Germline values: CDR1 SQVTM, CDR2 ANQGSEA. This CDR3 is CSGTSGSYEQYF. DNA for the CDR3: TGCAGCGGGACTAGCGGGAGTTACGAGCAGTACTTC.

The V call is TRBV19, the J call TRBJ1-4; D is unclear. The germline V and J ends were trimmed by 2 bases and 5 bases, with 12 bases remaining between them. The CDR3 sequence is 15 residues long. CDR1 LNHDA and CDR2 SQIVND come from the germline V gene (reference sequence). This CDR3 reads CASSIREMLNEKLFF. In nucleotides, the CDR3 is TGTGCCAGTAGTATAAGGGAGATGCTCAATGAAAAACTGTTTTTT.

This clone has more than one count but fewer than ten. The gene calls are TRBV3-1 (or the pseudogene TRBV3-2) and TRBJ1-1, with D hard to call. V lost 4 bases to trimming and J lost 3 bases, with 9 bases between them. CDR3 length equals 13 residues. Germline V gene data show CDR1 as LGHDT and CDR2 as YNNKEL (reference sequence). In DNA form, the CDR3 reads TGTGCCAGCAGCCGAAAACTCGACACTGAAGCTTTCTTT. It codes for CASSRKLDTEAFF.

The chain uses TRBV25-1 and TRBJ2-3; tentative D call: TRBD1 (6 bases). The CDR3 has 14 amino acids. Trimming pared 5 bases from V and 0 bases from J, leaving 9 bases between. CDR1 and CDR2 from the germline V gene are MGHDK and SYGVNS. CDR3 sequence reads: CASSSRGSTDTQYF. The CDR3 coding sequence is TGTGCCAGCAGTAGCAGGGGCAGCACAGATACGCAGTATTTT. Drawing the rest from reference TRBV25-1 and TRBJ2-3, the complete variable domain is EADIYQTPRYLVIGTGKKITLECSQTMGHDKMYWYQQDPGMELHLIHYSYGVNSTEKGDLSSESTVSRIRTEHFPLTLESARPSHTSQYLCASSSRGSTDTQYFGPGTRLTVL.